A single sample is the source of the 28 T cell receptor beta chains below, sequenced in a study of immune cell composition in non-small cell lung cancer. The normal lung sample lay at least 3 cm, and maximally far, from the tumour. Measured with immunoSEQ multiplex PCR; TCRdb has only the in-frame clones, and not every one. The data show about 3,500 clones, roughly four fifths seen once. Sequencing was performed on non-adjacent lung tissue. These receptors were obtained from a human donor with non-small cell lung cancer.

The CDR3 protein is CASSILQSSGNTIYF. The CDR3 DNA sequence: TGTGCCAGTAGTATTTTACAAAGCTCTGGAAACACCATATATTTT. The chain employs TRBV19 and TRBJ1-3; no firm D call. This CDR3 is built from 15 residues. The V and J ends lost 3 bases and 0 bases respectively, with 9 bases between them. Looked up from germline, CDR1 is LNHDA and CDR2 is SQIVND (reference sequence).

CDR3 coding DNA: TGTGCCAGCAGTTCTCAGGGAGGAGGGCAGTTCTTC. Protein sequence: CASSSQGGGQFF. This rearrangement joins TRBV6-5 to TRBJ2-1; possible D gene TRBD2, 6 bases. V lost 4 bases and J lost 12, with 13 bases in between. The CDR3 has 12 residues. Germline V gene data show CDR1 as MNHEY and CDR2 as SVGAGI.

The chain has TRBV6-5 and TRBJ2-7; possibly TRBD2 for D (6 bases). The CDR3 is 14 amino acids. Germline assignment: CDR1 MNHEY and CDR2 SVGAGI. Trimming took 6 bases from V and 4 from J, leaving 16 bases between them. The CDR3 DNA follows: TGTGCCAGCAGACCCCTAGCGAGCTCTTACGAGCAGTACTTC. Its translation is CASRPLASSYEQYF.

The rearrangement links TRBV7-9 to TRBJ1-1, with D unresolved. Trimming shortened V by 4 bases and J by 5 bases, and 11 bases separated the two germline ends. CDR1 is SEHNR and CDR2 is FQNEAQ in the germline V gene (reference sequence). There are 13 residues in the CDR3. CDR3 DNA sequence: TGTGCCAGCAGCTCCCCCGGAGGGACTGAAGCTTTCTTT. Translated, it gives CASSSPGGTEAFF.

This clone has only a few counts. The chain employs TRBV7-3 and TRBJ2-2, with D perhaps matching TRBD2 (6 bases). Germline V gene lookup returns CDR1 SGHTA and CDR2 FQGTGA. The V end was cut by 5 bases, the J end by 4 bases, with 11 bases between. This CDR3 is built from 14 residues. CDR3 coding DNA: TGTGCCAGCAGCCAAGGACTAACCACCGGGGAGCTGTTTTTT. Translated, it gives CASSQGLTTGELFF.

This clone was counted between two and nine times. The chain is built from TRBV4-3 and TRBJ2-1, with TRBD2 matching over 8 bases. This CDR3 spans 16 amino acids. V trimming: 1 base; J trimming: 7 bases; junction bases outside the gene matches: 9. The germline CDR1 and CDR2 sequences are LGHNA and YSLEER. CDR3: CASSQGIGRAANEQFF. In DNA form, the CDR3 reads TGCGCCAGCAGCCAAGGGATCGGGAGGGCCGCGAATGAGCAGTTCTTC.

This chain joins TRBV5-1 and TRBJ1-3; 8 bases line up with TRBD1. Per germline, CDR1 SGHRS and CDR2 YFSETQ. Trimming cost V 1 base and J 4 bases; bases outside gene matches: 1. The CDR3 spans 14 residues. CDR3 loop: CASSLTGGGNTIYF. As DNA, the CDR3 is TGCGCCAGCAGCTTGACAGGGGGAGGAAACACCATATATTTT. Using reference TRBV5-1 and TRBJ1-3 for the parts outside the CDR3, the full variable domain is KAGVTQTPRYLIKTRGQQVTLSCSPISGHRSVSWYQQTPGQGLQFLFEYFSETQRNKGNFPGRFSGRQFSNSRSEMNVSTLELGDSALYLCASSLTGGGNTIYFGEGSWLTVV.

The rearrangement uses TRBV5-1 and TRBJ2-1; 9 positions match TRBD2. The V gene's germline CDR1 is SGHRS and CDR2 YFSETQ. The ends lost 0 bases at V and 4 bases at J; junction bases unmatched: 2. This CDR3 region has 15 residues. The CDR3 loop reads CASSLELAGYNEQFF. In DNA form, the CDR3 reads TGCGCCAGCAGCTTGGAACTAGCGGGTTACAATGAGCAGTTCTTC. Full variable domain (remainder filled in from reference TRBV5-1 and TRBJ2-1): KAGVTQTPRYLIKTRGQQVTLSCSPISGHRSVSWYQQTPGQGLQFLFEYFSETQRNKGNFPGRFSGRQFSNSRSEMNVSTLELGDSALYLCASSLELAGYNEQFFGPGTRLTVL.

The rearrangement uses TRBV9 and TRBJ2-7, with TRBD2 identical over 10 bases. The CDR3 runs 15 residues. J was trimmed by 2 bases and V by 4 bases; bases with no gene match: 6. The germline CDR1 and CDR2 sequences are SGDLS and YYNGEE. CDR3 loop: CASSLEGLATYEQYF. The CDR3 DNA is TGTGCCAGCAGCCTCGAGGGACTAGCGACCTACGAGCAGTACTTC.

J is TRBJ2-1 and V is TRBV5-6; a possible D gene is TRBD1 (7 bases). Per germline, CDR1 SGHDT and CDR2 YYEEEE. Trimming stripped 0 bases from V and 4 bases from J, with 11 bases between. The CDR3 totals 15 residues. The CDR3 nucleotides are TGTGCCAGCAGCTTGGGCGGGACAGATTACAATGAGCAGTTCTTC. It translates to CASSLGGTDYNEQFF. Variable domain in full (rest from reference TRBV5-6 and TRBJ2-1): DAGVTQSPTHLIKTRGQQVTLRCSPKSGHDTVSWYQQALGQGPQFIFQYYEEEERQRGNFPDRFSGHQFPNYSSELNVNALLLGDSALYLCASSLGGTDYNEQFFGPGTRLTVL.

The chain employs TRBV6-6 and TRBJ1-1; 7 positions match TRBD1. Germline values: CDR1 MNHNY, CDR2 SVGAGI (reference sequence). Unmatched junction bases numbered 14, after V lost 6 bases and J lost 4 bases. This CDR3 spans 16 amino acids. DNA for the CDR3: TGTGCCAGCAGCCCCCACGGACTGACAGGGAGCACTGAAGCTTTCTTT. Translating gives CASSPHGLTGSTEAFF.

This rearrangement joins TRBV7-9 to TRBJ1-1; 7 bases are a match to TRBD1. Trimming took 2 bases from V and 3 from J; bases not matched to a gene: 12. The germline CDR1 and CDR2 sequences are SEHNR and FQNEAQ (reference sequence). The CDR3 has 17 residues. For the CDR3, the DNA is TGTGCCAGCAGCTTACTTAGTGTCCAGGGGGTACACACTGAAGCTTTCTTT. Protein: CASSLLSVQGVHTEAFF.

CDR3 sequence (DNA): TGTGCCAGCAGTTTATGGGGCGGCCTCGGGGGGGAGAACACTGAAGCTTTCTTT. Its translation is CASSLWGGLGGENTEAFF. V is TRBV28 and J is TRBJ1-1; D is possibly TRBD1 (5 bases). The CDR3 consists of 18 residues. Deletions cut 0 bases from V and 1 base from J, with 18 bases between. Looked up from germline, CDR1 is MDHEN and CDR2 is SYDVKM.

This clone was seen only once. This sequence joins TRBV28 and TRBJ2-1, with 8 bases lining up with TRBD2. Unmatched junction bases numbered 6, after V lost 6 bases and J lost 2 bases. There are 15 residues in the CDR3. Germline CDR1 is MDHEN and CDR2 is SYDVKM. As DNA, the CDR3 is TGTGCCAGCAGCCAAAGCGGGAGCACCTACAATGAGCAGTTCTTC. Translated: CASSQSGSTYNEQFF.

The rearrangement uses TRBV4-2 and TRBJ2-4; 7 positions match TRBD2. Germline V gene sequence: CDR1 LGHNA, CDR2 YNFKEQ. The CDR3 is 12 amino acids. The ends lost 0 bases at V and 16 bases at J; junction bases unmatched: 6. This chain's CDR3 is CASSQEGTTVYF. CDR3 coding DNA: TGTGCCAGCAGCCAAGAAGGGACTACGGTCTACTTC.

CDR3 loop: CASSFFAGSQETQYF. The CDR3 DNA is TGTGCCAGCAGCTTCTTTGCGGGATCCCAAGAGACCCAGTACTTC. The gene calls are TRBV7-3 and TRBJ2-5; possibly TRBD2 for D (6 bases). CDR1 is SGHTA and CDR2 is FQGTGA in the germline V gene. Trimming removed 3 bases from V and 1 base from J, with 12 bases in between. CDR3 size: 15 residues.

Here the CDR3 reads CASSADRYGYTF. CDR3 sequence (DNA): TGTGCCAGCAGCGCGGACAGATATGGCTACACCTTC. The rearrangement uses TRBV5-4 and TRBJ1-2; D is possibly TRBD1 (6 bases). The germline V gene encodes CDR1 SGHNT and CDR2 YYREEE (reference sequence). Trimming shortened V by 4 bases and J by 5 bases, and 9 bases separated the two germline ends. CDR3 length equals 12 residues.

The chain joins TRBV5-1 to TRBJ1-2, with 8 bases lining up with TRBD1. CDR3 length: 14 amino acids. V was clipped by 2 bases and J by 8 bases; unmatched bases: 8. CDR1 and CDR2 from the germline V gene are SGHRS and YFSETQ. The CDR3 nucleotides read TGCGCCAGCAGCTTCGGGACAGGCGTGGGGGGCTACACCTTC. Residues: CASSFGTGVGGYTF. The whole variable domain, remainder taken from reference TRBV5-1 and TRBJ1-2, is KAGVTQTPRYLIKTRGQQVTLSCSPISGHRSVSWYQQTPGQGLQFLFEYFSETQRNKGNFPGRFSGRQFSNSRSEMNVSTLELGDSALYLCASSFGTGVGGYTFGSGTRLTVV.

This clone has only a few counts. This chain links TRBV6-6 with TRBJ1-5; 10 bases map to TRBD1. The V gene's germline CDR1 is MNHNY and CDR2 SVGAGI (reference sequence). This CDR3 region has 15 residues. After removal of 6 bases from V and 3 bases from J, the junction contained 5 bases not matched to a gene. The CDR3 bases are TGTGCCAGCAGCCCGGGACAGGGGTTCAATCAGCCCCAGCATTTT. This codes for CASSPGQGFNQPQHF.

V usage is TRBV5-6 and J usage is TRBJ2-5, with 7 nucleotides matching TRBD1. J was trimmed by 1 base and V by 3 bases; bases with no gene match: 3. The CDR3 contains 14 residues. From germline, CDR1 is SGHDT and CDR2 YYEEEE. Here the CDR3 DNA reads TGTGCCAGCAGCTCGACAGGGCGCCAAGAGACCCAGTACTTC. Amino acid sequence: CASSSTGRQETQYF.

This clone showed up just a few times. The CDR3: CASTSGRGSTDTQYF. CDR3 coding DNA: TGTGCCAGCACCTCTGGCAGGGGGAGCACAGATACGCAGTATTTT. This chain joins TRBV28 and TRBJ2-3, with 7 bases that match TRBD1. V lost 7 bases and J lost 0; bases outside the gene matches: 7. Germline loops: CDR1 MDHEN, CDR2 SYDVKM. The CDR3 spans 15 residues.

The CDR3 loop is CASSVGGINYGYTF. The CDR3 DNA is TGTGCCAGCAGCGTAGGAGGGATTAACTATGGCTACACCTTC. The chain recombines TRBV9 with TRBJ1-2; D gene ambiguous. The CDR3 has 14 residues. The germline V and J ends were trimmed by 0 bases and 1 base, with 7 bases remaining between them. Germline V lookup: CDR1 SGDLS, CDR2 YYNGEE.

This clone showed up just once. In DNA, the CDR3 is TGCGCCAGCAGTGAGGGTGCGGGAGGGACTGAGCAGTTCTTC. This translates into CASSEGAGGTEQFF. This chain uses TRBV10-2 with TRBJ2-1, with 9 nucleotides matching TRBD2. From germline, CDR1 is WSHSY and CDR2 SAAADI. This CDR3 is 14 amino acids long. V shed 2 bases and J 9 bases; nucleotides not matched to a gene: 5.

This clone has just one count. The chain recombines TRBV7-9 with TRBJ2-1; 10 bases match TRBD2. The CDR3 consists of 16 residues. V was pared by 5 bases and J by 8 bases, with 12 bases of the junction left unmatched. Germline lookup yields CDR1 SEHNR and CDR2 FQNEAQ (reference sequence). Here the CDR3 DNA reads TGTGCCAGCAGCCCCGCCGGGACTAGCGTTTTTTATGAGCAGTTCTTC. Encoded protein: CASSPAGTSVFYEQFF.

The genes are TRBV19 and TRBJ2-6, with 7 nucleotides matching TRBD1. The CDR3 loop spans 16 amino acids. Germline trimming cut 1 base from V and 4 bases from J; bases unmatched to any gene: 4. The germline gives CDR1 LNHDA, CDR2 SQIVND (reference sequence). This chain's CDR3 is CASSIGGGLGANVLTF. The CDR3 nucleotides are TGTGCCAGTAGTATAGGAGGGGGCTTAGGGGCCAACGTCCTGACTTTC.

This clone has just one count. The chain carries TRBV30 and TRBJ2-5; TRBD2 is a possible D gene (5 bases). From germline, CDR1 is GTSNPN and CDR2 SVGIG (reference sequence). V was pared by 0 bases and J by 13 bases, with 21 bases between. There are 14 residues in the CDR3. The CDR3 reads CAWSVRSRLRARYF. CDR3 nucleotides: TGTGCCTGGAGTGTACGGTCTCGCCTGAGGGCAAGGTACTTC. The full variable domain, its missing parts supplied by reference TRBV30 and TRBJ2-5, is SQTIHQWPATLVQPVGSPLSLECTVEGTSNPNLYWYRQAAGRGLQLLFYSVGIGQISSEVPQNLSASRPQDRQFILSSKKLLLSDSGFYLCAWSVRSRLRARYFGPGTRLLVL.

This rearrangement joins TRBV7-2 to TRBJ1-1, with no clear D. CDR1 SGHTA and CDR2 FQGNSA come from the germline V gene. CDR3 length: 14 residues. The V end was cut by 7 bases, the J end by 1 base, with 13 bases between. The CDR3 nucleotides read TGTGCCAGCACGCCCGGCACGGGGAACACTGAAGCTTTCTTT. It translates to CASTPGTGNTEAFF.

The gene calls are TRBV28 and TRBJ1-5; 9 bases match TRBD1. The V and J ends lost 3 bases and 7 bases, in that order; junction bases with no gene match: 4. Germline-derived CDR1 and CDR2 are MDHEN and SYDVKM. This CDR3 has 14 amino acids. CDR3 DNA sequence: TGTGCCAGCAGTTTTTTGACAGGGGGACAGCCCCAGCATTTT. It codes for CASSFLTGGQPQHF.